The rows below give T cell receptor beta chains drawn from one sample of a study of blood T cell repertoires in COVID-19. Some clones are missing from TCRdb's copy, which holds only in-frame ones; the method was immunoSEQ multiplex PCR. Among 300,000 to 350,000 clones listed, approximately 85% were seen once. The sequencing sample was made of PBMCs or T cells enriched from blood (not recorded which). The receptor source for this set is a man aged 25 to 40 who had recovered from COVID-19. Each CDR3 is given with its conserved first and last residue. D genes are given only for firm matches. Size tells how often a clone was seen (once, few, many) or the class of an expanded clone, and some rows leave it out.

clone_size j_call v_call d_call cdr3_aa cdr3_nt
NA TRBJ2-5 TRBV5-1 TRBD1 CASSLYRRGRETQYF TGCGCCAGCAGCTTGTATCGCAGGGGGCGAGAGACCCAGTACTTC
NA TRBJ2-1 TRBV7-2 TRBD2 CASSLGTSGFNEQFF TGTGCCAGCAGCTTGGGGACTAGCGGTTTCAATGAGCAGTTCTTC
NA TRBJ1-1 TRBV6-5 NA CASSRTPHNTEAFF TGTGCCAGCAGCCGGACACCACATAACACTGAAGCTTTCTTT
NA TRBJ1-5 TRBV7-3 NA CASSPSPLQPQHF TGTGCCAGCAGTCCTTCCCCCCTTCAGCCCCAGCATTTT
once TRBJ2-1 TRBV5-1 NA CASAVTNPYNEQFF TGCGCCAGCGCGGTTACAAATCCTTACAATGAGCAGTTCTTC
NA TRBJ1-2 TRBV6-5 NA CASSGTNYGYTF TGTGCCAGCAGCGGGACTAACTATGGCTACACCTTC
NA TRBJ1-5 TRBV25-1 TRBD1 CASGQGQEGNQPQHF TGTGCCAGCGGCCAGGGACAGGAGGGAAATCAGCCCCAGCATTTT
NA TRBJ2-3 TRBV5-1 TRBD2 CASSLETSGEDTQYF TGCGCCAGCAGCTTGGAGACTAGCGGGGAAGATACGCAGTATTTT
NA TRBJ2-7 TRBV6-6 TRBD1 CASSSGQEIIYEQYF TGTGCCAGCAGTTCGGGACAGGAGATAATCTACGAGCAGTACTTC
NA TRBJ2-1 TRBV14 NA CASSQDRGSYNEQFF TGTGCCAGCAGCCAAGACAGGGGATCCTACAATGAGCAGTTCTTC
NA TRBJ1-3 TRBV7-2 TRBD1 CASRGGTGASGNTIYF TGTGCCAGCAGAGGCGGGACAGGGGCCTCTGGAAACACCATATATTTT
NA TRBJ2-5 TRBV9 NA CASSVIGTAQETQYF TGTGCCAGCAGCGTTATAGGGACTGCACAAGAGACCCAGTACTTC
NA TRBJ2-5 TRBV9 TRBD2 CASSVGAGGLLETQYF TGTGCCAGCAGCGTAGGGGCGGGGGGGCTGTTGGAGACCCAGTACTTC
NA TRBJ2-5 TRBV4-1 NA CASSQMSQAQETQYF TGCGCCAGCAGCCAGATGTCACAGGCTCAAGAGACCCAGTACTTC
NA TRBJ2-1 TRBV5-5 NA CASSLAVQVSYNEQFF TGTGCCAGCAGCTTGGCCGTCCAGGTCTCCTACAATGAGCAGTTCTTC
NA TRBJ1-4 TRBV18 NA CASSPPGYAKLFF TGTGCCAGCTCACCACCCGGGTACGCAAAACTGTTTTTT
NA TRBJ1-6 TRBV7-3 NA CASSPGGNSPLHF TGTGCCAGCAGCCCGGGAGGTAATTCACCCCTCCACTTT
NA TRBJ1-5 TRBV9 TRBD1 CASSDSGTANQPQHF TGTGCCAGCAGCGATTCTGGGACAGCCAATCAGCCCCAGCATTTT
NA TRBJ1-6 TRBV5-5 NA CASSPSTVYNSPLHF TGTGCCAGCAGCCCGTCGACAGTATATAATTCACCCCTCCACTTT
NA TRBJ2-1 TRBV5-1 NA CASSFLTPLQGGPYNEQFF TGCGCCAGCAGCTTCCTAACCCCCCTACAAGGAGGCCCCTACAATGAGCAGTTCTTC
NA TRBJ1-6 TRBV6-2/TRBV6-3 TRBD1 CASSDPGQGRSPLHF TGTGCCAGCAGTGACCCGGGACAGGGGCGCTCACCCCTCCACTTT
NA TRBJ1-1 TRBV10-3 TRBD1 CAISDPQRQGNTEAFF TGTGCCATCAGTGACCCGCAGCGACAGGGGAACACTGAAGCTTTCTTT
NA TRBJ2-1 TRBV29-1 NA CSLLGGQGGTEQFF TGCAGCCTACTGGGTGGGCAGGGAGGTACTGAGCAGTTCTTC
NA TRBJ2-1 TRBV6-2/TRBV6-3 NA CASSYLAGKQFF TGTGCCAGCAGTTACTTGGCGGGAAAGCAGTTCTTC
NA TRBJ1-6 TRBV19 NA CASSIGVVESPLHF TGTGCCAGTAGTATCGGGGTCGTGGAGTCACCCCTCCACTTT
NA TRBJ2-3 TRBV24-1 TRBD1 CATSDLRDRGSTDTQYF TGTGCCACCAGTGATTTGAGGGACAGGGGGTCCACAGATACGCAGTATTTT
NA TRBJ2-1 TRBV12-3/TRBV12-4 NA CASSLYLGDEQFF TGTGCCAGCAGTTTGTATTTGGGCGATGAGCAGTTCTTC
few TRBJ1-2 TRBV19 NA CASTPGVYGYTF TGTGCCAGTACCCCGGGAGTCTATGGCTACACCTTC
once TRBJ1-6 TRBV6-5 NA CASRNWTDSPLHF TGTGCCAGCCGTAACTGGACAGATTCACCCCTCCACTTT
NA TRBJ1-2 TRBV19 TRBD1 CASTTGQGVGGYTF TGTGCCAGTACCACTGGGCAGGGGGTAGGTGGCTACACCTTC
NA TRBJ1-3 TRBV18 NA CASSPREAPSGNTIYF TGTGCCAGCTCACCCCGCGAGGCCCCCTCTGGAAACACCATATATTTT
NA TRBJ1-2 TRBV12-3/TRBV12-4 NA CASSLARDYGYTF TGTGCCAGCAGTTTAGCCAGGGACTATGGCTACACCTTC
NA TRBJ2-7 TRBV19 NA CASSTRKTGLTYEQYF TGTGCCAGTAGTACAAGAAAGACAGGACTTACCTACGAGCAGTACTTC
NA TRBJ1-4 TRBV4-2 NA CASSLMSGTTNEKLFF TGTGCCAGCAGCCTAATGAGCGGGACCACTAATGAAAAACTGTTTTTT
NA TRBJ2-7 TRBV7-2 NA CASSPTSYSYEQYF TGTGCCAGCAGCCCGACTAGTTACTCCTACGAGCAGTACTTC
NA TRBJ2-7 TRBV19 NA CASSVGPPEEQYF TGTGCCAGTAGTGTCGGCCCTCCGGAGGAGCAGTACTTC
NA TRBJ2-1 TRBV9 TRBD2 CASSVTSGGASNEQFF TGTGCCAGCAGCGTGACTAGCGGGGGGGCCTCCAATGAGCAGTTCTTC
few TRBJ1-4 TRBV19 NA CASTPRQQVNEKLFF TGTGCCAGTACGCCTAGGCAACAAGTTAATGAAAAACTGTTTTTT
NA TRBJ2-7 TRBV7-8 NA CASSSRHHYEQYF TGTGCCAGCAGCTCCCGACACCACTACGAGCAGTACTTC
NA TRBJ1-1 TRBV19 TRBD1 CASSKGGLNTEAFF TGTGCCAGTAGCAAAGGGGGCCTAAACACTGAAGCTTTCTTT
NA TRBJ2-7 TRBV7-2 TRBD1 CASTSDRVSYEQYF TGTGCCAGCACCTCAGACAGGGTGTCCTACGAGCAGTACTTC
NA TRBJ1-1 TRBV7-8 NA CASSSRRRTEAFF TGTGCCAGCAGCTCAAGGAGGAGGACTGAAGCTTTCTTT
once TRBJ1-2 TRBV19 NA CASSIGTTNYGYTF TGTGCCAGTAGTATCGGGACAACTAACTATGGCTACACCTTC
NA TRBJ1-6 TRBV6-5 TRBD1 CATLLRTGYSPLHF TGTGCCACCTTACTCCGGACAGGTTACTCACCCCTCCACTTT
NA TRBJ2-7 TRBV10-3 NA CAIGVEVSSYEQYF TGTGCCATTGGCGTGGAGGTCAGCTCCTACGAGCAGTACTTC
NA TRBJ2-3 TRBV6-5 NA CASSGGQRNQPQYF TGTGCCAGCAGCGGGGGACAGAGAAATCAGCCCCAGTATTTT
NA TRBJ1-3 TRBV2 TRBD1 CASSPGGSISGNTIYF TGTGCCAGCAGCCCAGGGGGGTCCATCTCTGGAAACACCATATATTTT
NA TRBJ1-1 TRBV29-1 TRBD1 CSADGGTGGERIAAFF TGCAGCGCTGATGGGGGGACAGGGGGCGAGAGGATTGCAGCTTTCTTT
few TRBJ1-4 TRBV30 TRBD1 CAWSRGPSNEKLFF TGTGCCTGGAGCAGGGGGCCCTCAAATGAAAAACTGTTTTTT
NA TRBJ2-1 TRBV24-1 TRBD2 CATSDSSGGASNEQFF TGTGCCACCAGTGATTCTAGCGGGGGGGCCAGTAATGAGCAGTTCTTC
once TRBJ1-4 TRBV6-5 NA CASRPNMPTNEKLFF TGTGCCAGCAGACCAAACATGCCCACTAATGAAAAACTGTTTTTT
NA TRBJ1-1 TRBV7-3 TRBD1 CASSLKGARRTEAFF TGTGCCAGCAGCTTAAAGGGGGCCCGGAGAACTGAAGCTTTCTTT
NA TRBJ1-5 TRBV7-2 NA CASSTGINQPQHF TGTGCCAGCTCCACGGGAATCAATCAGCCCCAGCATTTT
NA TRBJ1-2 TRBV5-4 TRBD1 CASSLEGGQGLSGYTF TGTGCCAGCAGCTTGGAGGGGGGACAGGGGTTGTCTGGCTACACCTTC